The TCR beta chain under discussion was sequenced for a study of shared clonotypes between healthy human individuals. CDR1 is KGHSH and CDR2 is LQKENI in the germline V gene. There are 15 residues in the CDR3. The J segment lost 6 bases and the V segment lost 2 bases, leaving 7 bases of the junction unmatched. Authors' processing steps: Owing to the provision of junction-only sequences devoid of quality scores by immunoSEQ, filtering differed. Profiling relied on immunoSEQ multiplex PCR, and the TCRdb table lists in-frame clones only, not all of them. V and J calls plus clone size are reproduced from that table; the DNA served to infer D and trimming. The data hold hundreds of thousands of clones, with around three quarters observed a single time.

The sequence derives from a middle-aged woman in good health. Some clones in this sample may be carry-over from other donors' samples. J is TRBJ2-3 and V is TRBV18; TRBD2 matches 8 bases. The sequenced sample consisted of PBMCs. CDR3 DNA sequence: TGTGCCAGCTCACCAGTAGCGGGAAGCGGTGATACGCAGTATTTT. Protein product: CASSPVAGSGDTQYF.